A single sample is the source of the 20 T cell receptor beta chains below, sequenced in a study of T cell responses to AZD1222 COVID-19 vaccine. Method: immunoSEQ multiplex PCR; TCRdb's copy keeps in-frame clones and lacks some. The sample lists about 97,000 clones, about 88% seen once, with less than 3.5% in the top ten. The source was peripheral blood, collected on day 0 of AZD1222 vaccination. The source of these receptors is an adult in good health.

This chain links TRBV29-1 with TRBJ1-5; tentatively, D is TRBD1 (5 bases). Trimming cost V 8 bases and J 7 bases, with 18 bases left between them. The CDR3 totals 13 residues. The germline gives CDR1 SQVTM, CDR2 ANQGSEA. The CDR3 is CSIEEGSGQPQHF. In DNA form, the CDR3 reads TGCAGCATCGAGGAGGGCTCAGGGCAGCCCCAGCATTTT.

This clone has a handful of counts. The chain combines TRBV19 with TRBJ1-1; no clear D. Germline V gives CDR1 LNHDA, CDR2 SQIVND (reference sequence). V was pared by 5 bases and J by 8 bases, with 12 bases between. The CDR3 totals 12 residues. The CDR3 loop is CASSGDPREAFF. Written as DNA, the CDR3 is TGTGCCAGTAGTGGGGATCCCAGAGAAGCTTTCTTT.

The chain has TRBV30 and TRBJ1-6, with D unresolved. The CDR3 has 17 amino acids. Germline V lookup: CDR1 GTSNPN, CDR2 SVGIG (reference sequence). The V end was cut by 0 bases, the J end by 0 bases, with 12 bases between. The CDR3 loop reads CAWSVRITSSYNSPLHF. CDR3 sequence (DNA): TGTGCCTGGAGTGTACGAATAACGAGCTCCTATAATTCACCCCTCCACTTT.

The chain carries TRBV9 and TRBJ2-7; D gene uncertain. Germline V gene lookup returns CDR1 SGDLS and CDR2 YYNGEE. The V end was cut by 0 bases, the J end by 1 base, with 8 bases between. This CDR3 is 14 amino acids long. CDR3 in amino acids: CASSVDFGSYEQYF. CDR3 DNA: TGTGCCAGCAGCGTAGACTTCGGATCCTACGAGCAGTACTTC.

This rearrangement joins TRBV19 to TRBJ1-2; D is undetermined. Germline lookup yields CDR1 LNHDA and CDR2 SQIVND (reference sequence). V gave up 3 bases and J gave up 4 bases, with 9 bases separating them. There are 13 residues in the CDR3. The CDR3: CASSIGRVYGYTF. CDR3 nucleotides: TGTGCCAGTAGTATTGGTCGTGTCTATGGCTACACCTTC. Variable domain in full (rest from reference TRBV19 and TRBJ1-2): DGGITQSPKYLFRKEGQNVTLSCEQNLNHDAMYWYRQDPGQGLRLIYYSQIVNDFQKGDIAEGYSVSREKKESFPLTVTSAQKNPTAFYLCASSIGRVYGYTFGSGTRLTVV.

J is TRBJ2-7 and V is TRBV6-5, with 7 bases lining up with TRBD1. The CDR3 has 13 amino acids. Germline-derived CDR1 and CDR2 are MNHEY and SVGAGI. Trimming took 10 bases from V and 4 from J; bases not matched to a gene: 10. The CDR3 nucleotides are TGTGCCATCAAAACGGGACAGCCTTACGAGCAGTACTTC. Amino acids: CAIKTGQPYEQYF.

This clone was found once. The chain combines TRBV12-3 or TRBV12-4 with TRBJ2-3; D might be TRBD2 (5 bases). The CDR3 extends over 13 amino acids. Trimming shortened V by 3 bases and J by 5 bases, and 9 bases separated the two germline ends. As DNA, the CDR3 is TGTGCCAGCAGTTTCTCCGGGGTAGATACGCAGTATTTT. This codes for CASSFSGVDTQYF.

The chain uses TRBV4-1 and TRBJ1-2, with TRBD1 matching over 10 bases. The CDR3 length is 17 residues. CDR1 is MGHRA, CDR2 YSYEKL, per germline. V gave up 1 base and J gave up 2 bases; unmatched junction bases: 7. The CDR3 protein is CASSQVIRTGGNYGYTF. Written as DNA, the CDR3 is TGCGCCAGCAGCCAAGTTATCCGGACAGGGGGGAACTATGGCTACACCTTC.

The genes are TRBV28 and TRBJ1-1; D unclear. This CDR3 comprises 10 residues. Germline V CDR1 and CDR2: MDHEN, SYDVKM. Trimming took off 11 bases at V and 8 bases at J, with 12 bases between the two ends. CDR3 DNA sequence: TGTGCCGCCGGGAACTTAGAAGCTTTCTTT. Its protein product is CAAGNLEAFF.

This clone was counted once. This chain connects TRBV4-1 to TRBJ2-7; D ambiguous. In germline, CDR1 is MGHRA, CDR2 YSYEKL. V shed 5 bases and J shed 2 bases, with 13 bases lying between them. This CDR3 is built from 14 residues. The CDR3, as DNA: TGCGCCAGCAGCAACCTCCCCGGCCCCTACGAGCAGTACTTC. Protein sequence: CASSNLPGPYEQYF.

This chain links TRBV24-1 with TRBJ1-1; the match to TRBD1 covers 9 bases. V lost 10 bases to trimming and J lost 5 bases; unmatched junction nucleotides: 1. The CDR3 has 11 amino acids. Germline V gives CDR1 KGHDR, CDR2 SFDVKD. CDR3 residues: CATGTGTEAFF. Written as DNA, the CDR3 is TGTGCCACGGGGACAGGGACTGAAGCTTTCTTT.

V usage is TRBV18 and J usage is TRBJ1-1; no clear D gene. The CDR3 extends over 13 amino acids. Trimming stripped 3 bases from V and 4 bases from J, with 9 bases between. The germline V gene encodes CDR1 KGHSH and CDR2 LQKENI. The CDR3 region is CASSPKEGTEAFF. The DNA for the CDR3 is TGTGCCAGCTCACCCAAGGAAGGCACTGAAGCTTTCTTT.

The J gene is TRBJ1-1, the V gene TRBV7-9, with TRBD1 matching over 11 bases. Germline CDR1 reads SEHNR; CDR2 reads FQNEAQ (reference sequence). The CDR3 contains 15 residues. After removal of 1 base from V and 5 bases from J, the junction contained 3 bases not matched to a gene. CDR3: CASSLGWDRGTEAFF. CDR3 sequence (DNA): TGTGCCAGCAGCTTAGGTTGGGACAGGGGGACTGAAGCTTTCTTT.

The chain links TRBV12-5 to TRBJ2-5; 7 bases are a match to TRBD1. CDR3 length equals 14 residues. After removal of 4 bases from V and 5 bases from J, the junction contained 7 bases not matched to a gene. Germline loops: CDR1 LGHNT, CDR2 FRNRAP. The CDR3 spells CASGWGTVSETQYF. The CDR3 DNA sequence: TGTGCTAGTGGTTGGGGGACAGTGTCCGAGACCCAGTACTTC. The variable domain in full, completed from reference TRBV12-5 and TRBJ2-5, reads DARVTQTPRHKVTEMGQEVTMRCQPILGHNTVFWYRQTMMQGLELLAYFRNRAPLDDSGMPKDRFSAEMPDATLATLKIQPSEPRDSAVYFCASGWGTVSETQYFGPGTRLLVL.

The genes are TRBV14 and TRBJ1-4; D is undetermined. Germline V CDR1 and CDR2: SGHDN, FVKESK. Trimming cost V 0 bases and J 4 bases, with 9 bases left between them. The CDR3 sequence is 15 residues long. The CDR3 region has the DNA TGTGCCAGCAGCCAAGATAGGAACAGTAATGAAAAACTGTTTTTT. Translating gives CASSQDRNSNEKLFF. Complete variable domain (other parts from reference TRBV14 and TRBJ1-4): EAGVTQFPSHSVIEKGQTVTLRCDPISGHDNLYWYRRVMGKEIKFLLHFVKESKQDESGMPNNRFLAERTGGTYSTLKVQPAELEDSGVYFCASSQDRNSNEKLFFGSGTQLSVL.

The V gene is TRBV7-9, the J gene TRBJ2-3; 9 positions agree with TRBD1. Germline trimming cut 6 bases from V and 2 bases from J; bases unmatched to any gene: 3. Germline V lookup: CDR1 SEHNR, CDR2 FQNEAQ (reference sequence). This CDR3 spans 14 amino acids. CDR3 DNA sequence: TGTGCCAGCAGGCGGACAGGGGACACAGATACGCAGTATTTT. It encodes CASRRTGDTDTQYF.

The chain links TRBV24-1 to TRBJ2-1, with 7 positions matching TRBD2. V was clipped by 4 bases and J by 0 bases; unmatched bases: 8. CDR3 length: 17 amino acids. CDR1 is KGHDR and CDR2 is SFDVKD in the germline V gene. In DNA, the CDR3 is TGTGCCACCAGTGAAGCGACTAGCTTGAGCTCCTACAATGAGCAGTTCTTC. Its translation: CATSEATSLSSYNEQFF.

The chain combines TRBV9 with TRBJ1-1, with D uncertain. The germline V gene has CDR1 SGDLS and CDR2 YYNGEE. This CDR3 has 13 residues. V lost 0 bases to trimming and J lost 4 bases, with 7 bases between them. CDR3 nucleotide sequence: TGTGCCAGCAGCGTAGGGCGGGTCACTGAAGCTTTCTTT. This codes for CASSVGRVTEAFF.

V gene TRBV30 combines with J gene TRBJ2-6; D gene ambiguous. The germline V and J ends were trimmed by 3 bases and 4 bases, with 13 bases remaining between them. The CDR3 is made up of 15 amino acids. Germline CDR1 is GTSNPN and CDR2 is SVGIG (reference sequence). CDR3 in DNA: TGTGCCTGGAGCGTCTGGGTGGTCGGGGCCAACGTCCTGACTTTC. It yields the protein CAWSVWVVGANVLTF.

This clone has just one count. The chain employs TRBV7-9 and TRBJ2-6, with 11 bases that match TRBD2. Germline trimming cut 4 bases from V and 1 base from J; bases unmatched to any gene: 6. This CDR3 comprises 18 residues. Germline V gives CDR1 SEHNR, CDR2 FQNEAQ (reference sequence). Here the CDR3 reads CASSSSGGTGSGANVLTF. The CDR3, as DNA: TGTGCCAGCAGCTCTAGCGGGGGGACCGGATCTGGGGCCAACGTCCTGACTTTC.